Listed below are T cell receptor beta chains from one sample, sequenced in a study of T-cell reconstitution after alpha-beta-depleted transplantation in children. TCRdb re-called the PCR reads through MiXCR, storing one row per CDR3 protein. The table shows approximately 500,000 distinct CDR3 sequences, with over 9.5% occurring only once. The specimen was PBMCs, collected before TCRalphabeta/CD19-depleted stem cell transplant. The receptors here all came from a child aged 2-15 years with inherited bone marrow failure, due to receive a stem cell transplant. The CDR3 runs from the conserved cysteine through the conserved F or W. The D gene is left open where the match is weak. Clone size is shown for a subset of rows, as once, few, many or a class of expanded clone.

v_gene	d_gene	j_gene	abundance	CDR3aa	CDR3nt
TRBV12-3/TRBV12-4	TRBD2	TRBJ2-1	few	CASSLLAGVGGNEQFF	TGTGCCAGCAGTCTCCTAGCGGGAGTCGGCGGCAATGAGCAGTTCTTC
TRBV10-3	TRBD2	TRBJ2-3	many	CAIGSGFSTDTQYF	TGTGCCATCGGTAGCGGGTTTAGCACAGATACGCAGTATTTT
TRBV5-1	.	TRBJ1-1	many	CASSLESNTEAFF	TGCGCCAGCAGCTTGGAATCCAACACTGAAGCTTTCTTT
TRBV20-1	.	TRBJ2-3	.	CSAREPSDTQYF	TGCAGTGCTAGAGAGCCCTCAGATACGCAGTATTTT
TRBV5-1	TRBD2	TRBJ2-4	many	CASSLQAGANIQYF	TGCGCCAGCAGCTTACAAGCGGGGGCGAACATTCAGTACTTC
TRBV19	TRBD2	TRBJ2-2	many	CASSIGEGPGELFF	TGTGCCAGTAGTATTGGGGAGGGGCCCGGGGAGCTGTTTTTT
TRBV20-1	TRBD2	TRBJ2-1	few	CSASWEGRSNEQFF	TGCAGTGCTAGTTGGGAGGGCCGCAGCAATGAGCAGTTCTTC
TRBV5-5	TRBD2	TRBJ2-1	many	CASSLGAAASGYNEQFF	TGTGCCAGCAGCTTGGGAGCCGCGGCTAGCGGATACAATGAGCAGTTCTTC
TRBV12-3/TRBV12-4	TRBD1	TRBJ1-2	.	CASSPGQAPYGYTF	TGTGCCAGCAGCCCGGGACAGGCTCCCTATGGCTACACCTTC
TRBV9	.	TRBJ2-2	many	CASSVVGAGELFF	TGTGCCAGCAGCGTAGTGGGGGCCGGGGAGCTGTTTTTT
TRBV12-3/TRBV12-4	.	TRBJ2-2	many	CASSPTPGAGELFF	TGTGCCAGCAGTCCGACCCCGGGGGCCGGGGAGCTGTTTTTT
TRBV30	.	TRBJ2-3	.	CAWSPQGPDTQYF	TGTGCCTGGAGCCCGCAGGGTCCAGATACGCAGTATTTT
TRBV7-9	.	TRBJ2-7	many	CASGTRAAYEQYF	TGTGCCAGCGGCACTAGAGCAGCCTACGAGCAGTACTTC
TRBV30	.	TRBJ1-2	many	CAWWDTFNYGYTF	TGTGCCTGGTGGGACACTTTTAACTATGGCTACACCTTC
TRBV9	TRBD2	TRBJ2-2	many	CASSRSGSTTGELFF	TGTGCCAGCAGCCGAAGCGGGAGCACCACCGGGGAGCTGTTTTTT
TRBV30	.	TRBJ1-1	.	CAWSVTLSNTEAFF	TGTGCCTGGAGTGTGACACTCTCGAACACTGAAGCTTTCTTT
TRBV20-1	TRBD1	TRBJ1-1	many	CSARTQGARAFF	TGCAGTGCTAGAACTCAGGGGGCGCGAGCTTTCTTT
TRBV29-1	TRBD2	TRBJ2-1	.	CSVEDSPSGYDEQFF	TGCAGCGTTGAAGATTCGCCTAGCGGTTACGATGAGCAGTTCTTC
TRBV7-9	.	TRBJ2-1	many	CASTGKIVYNEQFF	TGTGCCAGCACCGGCAAGATCGTCTACAATGAGCAGTTCTTC
TRBV29-1	TRBD1	TRBJ1-1	.	CSVVDRVNTEAFF	TGCAGCGTTGTAGACAGGGTGAACACTGAAGCTTTCTTT
TRBV5-1	.	TRBJ1-1	many	CASSLDGFLRNTEAFF	TGCGCCAGCAGCTTGGACGGGTTTTTACGGAACACTGAAGCTTTCTTT
TRBV28	TRBD2	TRBJ2-7	many	CASSFTVAGWILGLPSYEQYF	TGTGCCAGCAGTTTTACCGTAGCGGGTTGGATCTTGGGCCTCCCCTCCTACGAGCAGTACTTC
TRBV19	TRBD2	TRBJ2-2	few	CASGGEYTGELFF	TGTGCCAGTGGGGGGGAGTACACCGGGGAGCTGTTTTTT
TRBV20-1	.	TRBJ2-3	.	CSASPRVIIDTQYF	TGCAGTGCTAGTCCGAGGGTTATCATAGATACGCAGTATTTT
TRBV4-1	.	TRBJ2-2	many	CASSQDVDGELFF	TGCGCCAGCAGCCAAGATGTCGACGGGGAGCTGTTTTTT
TRBV29-1	.	TRBJ2-3	many	CSVRRGKGHTDTQYF	TGCAGCGTTCGTCGGGGGAAAGGACACACAGATACGCAGTATTTT
TRBV20-1	TRBD2	TRBJ2-1	few	CSARDRGLAGRSSYNEQFF	TGCAGTGCTAGAGATCGGGGACTAGCGGGCCGGAGCTCCTACAATGAGCAGTTCTTC
TRBV10-3	TRBD1	TRBJ2-7	.	CAMSDETGAYEQYF	TGTGCCATGAGTGACGAGACAGGGGCCTACGAGCAGTACTTC
TRBV4-3	.	TRBJ2-3	many	CASSQDSWTDTQYF	TGCGCCAGCAGCCAAGACAGTTGGACAGATACGCAGTATTTT
TRBV6-2/TRBV6-3	.	TRBJ2-2	many	CASSYSGTNGASTGELFF	TGTGCCAGCAGTTACAGTGGAACCAACGGGGCCAGCACCGGGGAGCTGTTTTTT
TRBV12-3/TRBV12-4	.	TRBJ2-4	many	CASSFDYSIQYF	TGTGCCAGCAGTTTTGACTACTCTATTCAGTACTTC
TRBV20-1	.	TRBJ2-7	few	CSASALRDGFYEQYF	TGCAGTGCTAGCGCCCTTAGGGACGGATTCTACGAGCAGTACTTC